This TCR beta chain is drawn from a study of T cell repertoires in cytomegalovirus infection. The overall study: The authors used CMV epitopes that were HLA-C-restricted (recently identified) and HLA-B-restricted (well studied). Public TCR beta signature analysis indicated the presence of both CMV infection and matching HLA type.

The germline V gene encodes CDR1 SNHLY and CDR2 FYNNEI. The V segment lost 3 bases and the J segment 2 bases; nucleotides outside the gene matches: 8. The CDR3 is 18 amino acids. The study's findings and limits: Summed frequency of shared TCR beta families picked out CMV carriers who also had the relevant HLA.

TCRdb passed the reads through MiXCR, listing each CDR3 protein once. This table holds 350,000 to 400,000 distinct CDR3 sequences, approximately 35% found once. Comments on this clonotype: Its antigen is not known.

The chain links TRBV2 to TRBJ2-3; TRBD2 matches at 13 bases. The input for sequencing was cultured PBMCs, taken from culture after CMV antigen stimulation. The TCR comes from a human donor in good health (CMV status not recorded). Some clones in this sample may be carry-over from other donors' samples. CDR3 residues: CASSDRTSGRADTDTQYF. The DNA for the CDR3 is TGTGCCAGCAGTGATAGAACTAGCGGGAGGGCGGACACAGATACGCAGTATTTT.